These 6 T cell receptor beta chains were sequenced from one sample in a study of T cells in Graves' hyperthyroidism and ophthalmopathy. TCR beta CDR3 regions were amplified from RNA. A first-round RT-PCR of the TCR CDR3 used the HTBI primer set. TCRdb passed the multiplex PCR reads through MiXCR, listing each CDR3 protein once. This table has 730,000 or so distinct CDR3 sequences, around 20% appearing once. Specimen: blood. The receptor source for this set is a woman between 45 and 60 years old with Graves' hyperthyroidism that later progressed to Graves' ophthalmopathy.

With regard to this clonotype: The CDR3 does not end in the conserved phenylalanine or tryptophan, so this is likely a read error. J is TRBJ1-3 and V is TRBV5-1; TRBD1 matches 7 bases. Trimming removed 2 bases from V and 2 bases from J; junction bases left unmatched: 4. The CDR3 consists of 15 residues. Germline V gives CDR1 SGHRS, CDR2 YFSETQ. The chain's CDR3 is CASSFTGTAGNTIYL. The DNA for the CDR3 is TGCGCCAGCAGCTTTACCGGGACAGCTGGAAACACCATATATCTT.

The V and J genes are TRBV9 and TRBJ2-2; D is uncertain. Germline lookup yields CDR1 SGDLS and CDR2 YYNGEE. The V gene lost 0 bases and the J gene lost 5 bases, with 8 bases spanning the gap. The CDR3 is 14 amino acids. CDR3: CASSVELRTGELFF. CDR3 in DNA: TGTGCCAGCAGCGTAGAGCTTCGAACCGGGGAGCTGTTTTTT.

This clonotype was recorded a few times. This chain joins TRBV10-1 and TRBJ1-1, with unresolved D. This CDR3 is 15 amino acids long. The V end lost 7 bases, the J end lost 1 base, and 16 bases lay between the germline ends. Germline lookup yields CDR1 WNHNN and CDR2 SYGVQD (reference sequence). The CDR3 DNA is TGCGCCAGCACCGAGGCCCAAGAGAAGAACACTGAAGCTTTCTTT. It encodes CASTEAQEKNTEAFF.

This clonotype was recorded many times. The rearrangement uses TRBV20-1 and TRBJ2-5; unclear D gene. The germline CDR1 and CDR2 sequences are DFQATT and SNEGSKA (reference sequence). V was clipped by 7 bases and J by 1 base, with 7 bases between them. The CDR3 totals 11 residues. CDR3 nucleotide sequence: TGCAGTGTCCAGTCCCAAGAGACCCAGTACTTC. Encoded protein: CSVQSQETQYF.

This clonotype showed up just a few times. The chain combines TRBV3-1 with TRBJ2-7, with D maybe TRBD1 (6 bases). The V gene lost 1 base and the J gene lost 4 bases, with 14 bases spanning the gap. The germline gives CDR1 LGHDT, CDR2 YNNKEL (reference sequence). The CDR3 covers 15 residues. The CDR3 reads CASSQGRGGYYEQYF. The CDR3 DNA sequence: TGTGCCAGCAGCCAAGGCCGAGGGGGTTATTACGAGCAGTACTTC.

This clonotype was detected ten times or more. The V and J genes are TRBV11-2 and TRBJ2-1; D not certain. CDR3 size: 14 residues. Germline-derived CDR1 and CDR2 are SGHAT and FQNNGV. V was pared by 3 bases and J by 4 bases, with 10 bases between. The DNA for the CDR3 is TGTGCCAGCAGCTTGCCAGTAGGTTACAATGAGCAGTTCTTC. The encoded protein is CASSLPVGYNEQFF.